The entry below gives a single TCR beta chain sequence along with its context. Authors' methods: Amplification of reference gene primers provided the estimated nucleated cell counts. Assay used: immunoSEQ multiplex PCR; TCRdb lists only in-frame clones, some missing. The V and J calls and clone size are taken from that table; D and trimming were inferred from the DNA. Of roughly 130,000 clones in the sample, over 75% are singletons; the top ten hold about 3.6%. These data are taken from a study of blood T cell repertoires in COVID-19. Study-wide background: Some COVID-19 samples were acute and others convalescent; all came from the United States, Italy and Spain. Nucleic acid was either cDNA or gDNA, and it came from T cells, B-cell-depleted T cells, or PBMCs.

The CDR3 runs 14 residues. Deletions cut 0 bases from V and 1 base from J, with 7 bases between. Germline CDR1 reads SGHNT; CDR2 reads YYREEE (reference sequence). Specimen: peripheral blood. This TCR came from a woman aged 60-75 years with acute or convalescent COVID-19. The rearrangement links TRBV5-4 to TRBJ1-1; D is uncertain. The CDR3 nucleotides are TGTGCCAGCAGCTTGGGGGCGGGGAACACTGAAGCTTTCTTT. Encoded protein: CASSLGAGNTEAFF.